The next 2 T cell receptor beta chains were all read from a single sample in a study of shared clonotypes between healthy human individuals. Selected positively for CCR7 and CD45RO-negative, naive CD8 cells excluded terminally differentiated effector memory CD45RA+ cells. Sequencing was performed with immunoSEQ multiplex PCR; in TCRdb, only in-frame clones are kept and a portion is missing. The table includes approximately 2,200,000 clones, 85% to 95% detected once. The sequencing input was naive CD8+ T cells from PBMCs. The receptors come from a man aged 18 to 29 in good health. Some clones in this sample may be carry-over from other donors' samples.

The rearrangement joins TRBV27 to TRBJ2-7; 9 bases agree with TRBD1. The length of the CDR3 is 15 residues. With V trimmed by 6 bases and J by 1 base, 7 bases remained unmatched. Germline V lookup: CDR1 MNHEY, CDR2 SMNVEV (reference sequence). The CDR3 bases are TGTGCCAGCAGACCGACAGGGGGACGTTCCTACGAGCAGTACTTC. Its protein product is CASRPTGGRSYEQYF.

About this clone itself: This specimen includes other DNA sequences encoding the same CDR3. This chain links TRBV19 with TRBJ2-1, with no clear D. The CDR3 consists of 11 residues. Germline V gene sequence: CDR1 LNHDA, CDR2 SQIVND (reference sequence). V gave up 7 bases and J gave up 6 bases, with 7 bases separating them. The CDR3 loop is CASTSGNEQFF. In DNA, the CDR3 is TGTGCCAGTACTTCTGGCAATGAGCAGTTCTTC.